These 13 T cell receptor beta chains were all obtained from the same sample, sequenced in a study of response to subunit inactivated influenza vaccine. Each CDR3 protein gets one entry after TCRdb re-called the RT-PCR reads with MiXCR. This sample yields around 480,000 distinct CDR3 sequences, of which roughly 11% are seen a single time; over 9.5% belongs to the top ten. This specimen was PBMCs from blood, taken around seven weeks after vaccination. The origin of the receptors is a man in his forties or fifties who received an inactivated influenza vaccine.

The chain employs TRBV9 and TRBJ2-3; 12 bases are shared with TRBD1. Germline CDR1 SGDLS, CDR2 YYNGEE. The CDR3 spans 15 residues. The V and J ends lost 5 bases and 4 bases, in that order; junction bases with no gene match: 5. The CDR3 is CASSDRDRGPDTQYF. DNA of the CDR3: TGTGCCAGCAGTGACCGGGACAGGGGGCCAGATACGCAGTATTTT.

The table lists this clonotype with a few counts. In DNA form, the CDR3 reads TGTGCCAGCAGCCAGGTGATTGTTCAAGAGACCCAGTACTTC. It encodes CASSQVIVQETQYF. J is TRBJ2-5 and V is TRBV6-2 or TRBV6-3; D is unclear. The CDR3 has 14 residues. V was pared by 6 bases and J by 2 bases, with 13 bases between. The germline gives CDR1 MNHEY, CDR2 SVGEGT.

The chain employs TRBV5-1 and TRBJ2-7; 9 bases are a match to TRBD2. The V gene end was trimmed by 1 base and the J gene end by 5 bases; junction bases not matched to a gene: 13. CDR1 and CDR2 (germline): SGHRS, YFSETQ. CDR3 length: 17 amino acids. The CDR3 DNA is TGCGCCAGCAGCTTGTCGGTTAGCGGGAGTATGATCGACGAGCAGTACTTC. As protein: CASSLSVSGSMIDEQYF.

The V gene is TRBV28, the J gene TRBJ2-7; 7 bases agree with TRBD1. The CDR3 covers 14 residues. CDR1 is MDHEN, CDR2 SYDVKM, per germline. V was pared by 3 bases and J by 4 bases, with 6 bases of the junction left unmatched. The CDR3 region is CASSFHRDRYEQYF. The CDR3 region has the DNA TGTGCCAGCAGTTTCCACCGGGACAGATACGAGCAGTACTTC.

This clonotype was seen at least ten times. The chain joins TRBV5-1 to TRBJ2-1; the D gene is possibly TRBD1 (5 bases). From germline, CDR1 is SGHRS and CDR2 YFSETQ. Trimming left V 5 bases short and J 5 bases short, with 23 bases between. CDR3 length: 17 residues. The CDR3 region is CASRERTNQVNHNEQFF. The CDR3 DNA follows: TGCGCCAGCAGGGAGAGGACAAATCAAGTAAACCACAATGAGCAGTTCTTC.

This rearrangement joins TRBV24-1 to TRBJ2-1, with TRBD2 identical over 8 bases. The CDR3 is made up of 14 amino acids. V was pared by 5 bases and J by 8 bases, with 7 bases of the junction left unmatched. Germline loops: CDR1 KGHDR, CDR2 SFDVKD. This CDR3 reads CATSGRGRIDEQFF. CDR3 in DNA: TGTGCCACCAGTGGCCGCGGGAGGATTGATGAGCAGTTCTTC.

In this sample, this clonotype turned up many times. J is TRBJ2-1 and V is TRBV20-1; tentative D call: TRBD2 (6 bases). Germline CDR1 and CDR2: DFQATT and SNEGSKA (reference sequence). Trimming stripped 6 bases from V and 2 bases from J, with 17 bases between. This CDR3 is built from 15 residues. The CDR3 DNA reads TGCAGTGCCCACCCGCCAGCGGGCACCTACAATGAGCAGTTCTTC. Residues: CSAHPPAGTYNEQFF.

V gene TRBV11-2 combines with J gene TRBJ2-2, with 14 bases that match TRBD2. Germline CDR1 SGHAT, CDR2 FQNNGV. The CDR3 length is 18 residues. V dropped 5 bases and J dropped 3; count of bases not matched to a gene: 8. CDR3 region: CASSAGLAGVLDTGELFF. CDR3 DNA sequence: TGTGCCAGCAGCGCGGGACTAGCGGGAGTTCTAGACACCGGGGAGCTGTTTTTT.

The rearrangement joins TRBV18 to TRBJ1-1; TRBD1 is a possible D gene (5 bases). In germline, CDR1 is KGHSH, CDR2 LQKENI. Trimming shortened V by 6 bases and J by 5 bases, and 16 bases separated the two germline ends. The length of the CDR3 is 14 residues. CDR3 sequence: CASSKKTGGTEAFF. The CDR3 DNA is TGTGCCAGCTCCAAAAAGACGGGGGGGACTGAAGCTTTCTTT.

The rearrangement uses TRBV5-1 and TRBJ1-1; D might be TRBD1 (5 bases). Germline CDR1 reads SGHRS; CDR2 reads YFSETQ. The CDR3 covers 11 residues. The V end was cut by 5 bases, the J end by 8 bases, with 10 bases between. The CDR3 coding sequence is TGCGCCAGCAGGTCTTCAGGGGAAGCTTTCTTT. Translation: CASRSSGEAFF.

The CDR3 nucleotides are TGCGCCAGCAGCCTGGCCGGTGGGGGAGGATATACCTACGAGCAGTACTTC. Its protein is CASSLAGGGGYTYEQYF. The chain uses TRBV5-1 and TRBJ2-7, with a tentative D call TRBD2 (6 bases). This CDR3 contains 17 residues. Germline loops: CDR1 SGHRS, CDR2 YFSETQ. V was shortened by 4 bases and J by 2 bases, with 22 bases between the two germline ends. Drawing the rest from reference TRBV5-1 and TRBJ2-7, the complete variable domain is KAGVTQTPRYLIKTRGQQVTLSCSPISGHRSVSWYQQTPGQGLQFLFEYFSETQRNKGNFPGRFSGRQFSNSRSEMNVSTLELGDSALYLCASSLAGGGGYTYEQYFGPGTRLTVT.

The chain couples TRBV10-3 to TRBJ2-2, with TRBD1 as a possible D gene (6 bases). Trimming removed 6 bases from V and 4 bases from J, with 15 bases in between. Germline V CDR1 and CDR2: ENHRY, SYGVKD. There are 15 residues in the CDR3. CDR3 nucleotide sequence: TGTGCCATCAGACCGGACAGCTTTTCCACCGGGGAGCTGTTTTTT. Amino acid sequence: CAIRPDSFSTGELFF.

This clonotype occurred a few times. The chain carries TRBV7-2 and TRBJ2-5; D remains ambiguous. Germline V gene sequence: CDR1 SGHTA, CDR2 FQGNSA. CDR3 length equals 14 residues. The V gene lost 5 bases and the J gene lost 5 bases, with 15 bases spanning the gap. The CDR3 protein is CASSPVVVGETQYF. In DNA, the CDR3 is TGTGCCAGCAGCCCCGTTGTGGTAGGGGAGACCCAGTACTTC.